This entry is about one T cell receptor beta chain. Trimming left V 5 bases short and J 0 bases short, with 12 bases between. This CDR3 is 15 amino acids long. Germline CDR1 and CDR2: SEHNR and FQNEAQ (reference sequence). Generated by immunoSEQ multiplex PCR, the TCRdb table keeps only in-frame clones and is missing some. The table has under 1,100,000 clones, roughly 75% seen once. The data were taken from a study of shared clonotypes between healthy human individuals. V gene TRBV7-9 combines with J gene TRBJ2-3; D gene unclear. The TCR sequence derives from a man between 18 and 35 years old in good health. Sequencing used memory CD4+ T cells sorted from blood. As for subset: CD45RA-negative fraction. The CDR3 region is CASSLNGFSTDTQYF. The CDR3 DNA reads as TGTGCCAGCAGCCTCAACGGATTTAGCACAGATACGCAGTATTTT. The complete variable domain, with remaining parts taken from reference TRBV7-9 and TRBJ2-3, reads DTGVSQNPRHKITKRGQNVTFRCDPISEHNRLYWYRQTLGQGPEFLTYFQNEAQLEKSRLLSDRFSAERPKGSFSTLEIQRTEQGDSAMYLCASSLNGFSTDTQYFGPGTRLTVL.